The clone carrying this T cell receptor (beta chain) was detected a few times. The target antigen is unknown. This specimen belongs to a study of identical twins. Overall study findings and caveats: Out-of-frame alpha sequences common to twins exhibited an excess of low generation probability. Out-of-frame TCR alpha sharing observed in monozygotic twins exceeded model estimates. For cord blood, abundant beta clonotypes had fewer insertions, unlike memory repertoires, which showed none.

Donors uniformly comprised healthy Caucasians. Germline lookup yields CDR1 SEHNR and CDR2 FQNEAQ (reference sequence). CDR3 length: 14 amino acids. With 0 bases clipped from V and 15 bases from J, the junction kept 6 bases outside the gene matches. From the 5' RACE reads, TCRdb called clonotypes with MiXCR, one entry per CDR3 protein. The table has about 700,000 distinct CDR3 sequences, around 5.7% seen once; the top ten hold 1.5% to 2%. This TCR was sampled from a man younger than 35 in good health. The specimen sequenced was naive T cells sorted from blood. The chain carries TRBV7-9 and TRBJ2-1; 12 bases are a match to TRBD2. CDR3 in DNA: TGTGCCAGCAGCTTAGCCCCGACTAGCGGGAGTGTGTTCTTC. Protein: CASSLAPTSGSVFF.